The next 15 T cell receptor beta chains were all read from a single sample in a study of blood T cell repertoires in COVID-19. Using immunoSEQ multiplex PCR, the repertoire was profiled, and TCRdb retains in-frame clones only, with some absent. The data contain about 220,000 clones, 75% to 90% of them seen just once; the ten biggest clones take up about 3.5%. Sequencing was performed on PBMCs or T cells enriched from blood (not recorded which). All receptors come from a woman younger than 35 in a cohort exposed to, infected with or recovered from COVID-19 (not recorded which).

The chain couples TRBV5-1 to TRBJ2-5; D is perhaps TRBD1 (5 bases). The CDR3 runs to 13 residues. Germline V CDR1 and CDR2: SGHRS, YFSETQ. V dropped 2 bases and J dropped 2 bases, with 7 bases sitting between them. Here the CDR3 reads CASSFRQQETQYF. The CDR3 DNA follows: TGCGCCAGCAGCTTCCGACAGCAAGAGACCCAGTACTTC.

V is TRBV6-5 and J is TRBJ2-1, with TRBD2 matching over 9 bases. This CDR3 is 15 amino acids long. Germline V lookup: CDR1 MNHEY, CDR2 SVGAGI. J gave up 8 bases and V 2 bases, and 7 bases lay outside the gene matches. DNA for the CDR3: TGTGCCAGCAGTTACGGCGGGAGGGCCAGATATGAGCAGTTCTTC. Residues: CASSYGGRARYEQFF.

The chain couples TRBV19 to TRBJ2-1, with TRBD2 identical over 16 bases. Trimming cost V 3 bases and J 15 bases; bases outside gene matches: 11. This CDR3 contains 16 residues. Per germline, CDR1 LNHDA and CDR2 SQIVND (reference sequence). The CDR3 DNA reads TGTGCCAGTAGTATGGGGGTGGGACTAGCGGGAGGGCCTTTGTTCTTC. This gives the protein CASSMGVGLAGGPLFF.

Only a few counts were recorded for this clone. The same CDR3 also results from other DNA sequences found in this sample. The chain combines TRBV5-1 with TRBJ1-4; TRBD1 matches 9 bases. The germline V gene has CDR1 SGHRS and CDR2 YFSETQ. This CDR3 contains 14 residues. V shed 2 bases and J 8 bases; nucleotides not matched to a gene: 4. The CDR3 here is CASSLQGAGEKLFF. CDR3 sequence (DNA): TGCGCCAGCAGCTTACAGGGGGCCGGCGAAAAACTGTTTTTT. The full variable domain, its missing parts supplied by reference TRBV5-1 and TRBJ1-4, is KAGVTQTPRYLIKTRGQQVTLSCSPISGHRSVSWYQQTPGQGLQFLFEYFSETQRNKGNFPGRFSGRQFSNSRSEMNVSTLELGDSALYLCASSLQGAGEKLFFGSGTQLSVL.

DNA for the CDR3: TGTGCCACCAGTGATACCGGGACTAGCGGGGGGTACGAGCAGTACTTC. Translation gives CATSDTGTSGGYEQYF. The genes are TRBV24-1 and TRBJ2-7; 15 nucleotides line up with TRBD2. The germline CDR1 and CDR2 sequences are KGHDR and SFDVKD. Trimming removed 3 bases from V and 4 bases from J; junction bases left unmatched: 3. The CDR3 runs 16 residues.

The chain couples TRBV10-3 to TRBJ1-6, with 9 bases lining up with TRBD1. With V trimmed by 8 bases and J by 12 bases, 23 bases remained unmatched. Germline V CDR1 and CDR2: ENHRY, SYGVKD. The CDR3 is 18 amino acids. The chain's CDR3 is CAIGLSAGMGQGGGPLHF. In DNA, the CDR3 is TGTGCCATCGGTCTAAGTGCCGGGATGGGACAGGGAGGCGGACCCCTCCACTTT.

The table lists this clone with a few counts. Here the CDR3 DNA reads TGCGCCAGCAGCTTGGGGACAGACATCTATGGCTACACCTTC. Protein: CASSLGTDIYGYTF. The gene calls are TRBV5-1 and TRBJ1-2; tentative D call: TRBD1 (6 bases). The CDR3 loop spans 14 amino acids. V was trimmed by 0 bases and J by 4 bases, leaving 10 bases between them. Germline values: CDR1 SGHRS, CDR2 YFSETQ.

The V call is TRBV5-1, the J call TRBJ1-5, with 10 positions matching TRBD1. Per germline, CDR1 SGHRS and CDR2 YFSETQ. V trimming: 2 bases; J trimming: 5 bases; junction bases outside the gene matches: 4. The CDR3 consists of 15 residues. The CDR3, as DNA: TGCGCCAGCAGCTTAGATGGGACAGGGGATCAGCCCCAGCATTTT. Its translation is CASSLDGTGDQPQHF.

The chain joins TRBV24-1 to TRBJ2-6; maybe TRBD2 (5 bases). CDR3 size: 15 residues. V lost 4 bases and J 0 bases, leaving 6 bases between the germline ends. Germline CDR1 reads KGHDR; CDR2 reads SFDVKD. The CDR3 bases are TGTGCCACCAGTGACGCGGGCTCTGGGGCCAACGTCCTGACTTTC. It codes for CATSDAGSGANVLTF.

V and J are TRBV27 and TRBJ2-3; 9 bases are a match to TRBD2. This CDR3 spans 15 amino acids. Germline CDR1 reads MNHEY; CDR2 reads SMNVEV (reference sequence). V trimming: 5 bases; J trimming: 2 bases; junction bases outside the gene matches: 5. Written as DNA, the CDR3 is TGTGCCAGCAGTCCGGCTAGCGGGGTCACAGATACGCAGTATTTT. Its translation is CASSPASGVTDTQYF.

The rearrangement links TRBV29-1 to TRBJ2-7; the D gene is possibly TRBD1 (6 bases). This CDR3 comprises 14 residues. From germline, CDR1 is SQVTM and CDR2 ANQGSEA. V lost 0 bases, J lost 2 bases, and 11 bases lay in between. The CDR3 here is CSVEDGQGTYEQYF. The CDR3 nucleotides are TGCAGCGTTGAAGATGGGCAGGGGACCTACGAGCAGTACTTC.

The V and J genes are TRBV6-1 and TRBJ1-2; no clear D. V lost 2 bases and J 2 bases, leaving 15 bases between the germline ends. The germline gives CDR1 MNHNS, CDR2 SASEGT. The CDR3 is made up of 16 amino acids. The CDR3 nucleotides read TGTGCCAGCAGTGAATTTTTGCCGGAACAGAACTATGGCTACACCTTC. Translated, it gives CASSEFLPEQNYGYTF.

This rearrangement joins TRBV11-3 to TRBJ1-1; TRBD1 matches at 7 bases. Germline V gives CDR1 SGHNT, CDR2 YENEEA. V lost 0 bases to trimming and J lost 5 bases; unmatched junction nucleotides: 12. This CDR3 region has 17 residues. The CDR3: CASSLDGGDSRITEAFF. DNA for the CDR3: TGTGCCAGCAGCTTAGATGGAGGGGACAGTAGGATAACTGAAGCTTTCTTT.

The rearrangement links TRBV6-5 to TRBJ2-7; 9 bases agree with TRBD2. CDR1 is MNHEY and CDR2 is SVGAGI in the germline V gene. This CDR3 comprises 14 residues. The V gene end was trimmed by 7 bases and the J gene end by 9 bases; junction bases not matched to a gene: 13. CDR3 amino acids: CASKRSTSGAVQYF. CDR3 sequence (DNA): TGTGCCAGCAAAAGGTCGACTAGCGGAGCTGTGCAGTACTTC.

This clone occurred once. J is TRBJ2-7 and V is TRBV4-1; no clear D gene. Germline V gene lookup returns CDR1 MGHRA and CDR2 YSYEKL. The CDR3 has 15 residues. Trimming stripped 0 bases from V and 3 bases from J, with 12 bases between. CDR3 nucleotides: TGCGCCAGCAGCCAAGATCAAGCACTCATCTACGAGCAGTACTTC. Protein product: CASSQDQALIYEQYF.